Listed below are T cell receptor beta chains from one sample, sequenced in a study of early T cells in non-severe SARS-CoV-2 infection. One entry per CDR3 protein, called by TCRdb with MiXCR from the 5' RACE reads. The table lists roughly 53,000 distinct CDR3 sequences, about 9.4% of them singletons, with around 4.3% in the top ten. Sequenced sample: whole blood. Every receptor here comes from an adult who was a healthcare worker with PCR-confirmed SARS-CoV-2 infection or an uninfected control (not recorded which). Both conserved end residues are part of each CDR3. A D gene is named only where the DNA matches it firmly. Rows give clone size only sometimes, using once, few, many, or a class for an expanded clone.

>-|TRBV20-1|TRBJ1-6|-
CSARDPGTRAHF
TGCAGTGCTAGAGATCCCGGGACCCGGGCCCACTTT
>-|TRBV20-1|TRBJ2-5|TRBD1
CSARETGAETQYF
TGCAGTGCTAGGGAGACAGGGGCAGAGACCCAGTACTTC
>many|TRBV29-1|TRBJ2-7|-
CSVGLQAKLYEQYF
TGCAGCGTTGGCTTACAGGCCAAACTCTACGAGCAGTACTTC
>-|TRBV7-9|TRBJ2-7|TRBD2
CASSPGAGAARTYEQYF
TGTGCCAGCAGCCCGGGAGCGGGGGCAGCCAGGACCTACGAGCAGTACTTC
>many|TRBV5-1|TRBJ2-3|TRBD2
CASSLASGGTDTQYF
TGCGCCAGCAGCTTGGCCAGCGGGGGGACAGATACGCAGTATTTT
>many|TRBV7-2|TRBJ1-5|TRBD1
CASSTRQGNQPQHF
TGTGCCAGCAGCACCAGACAGGGGAATCAGCCCCAGCATTTT
>many|TRBV29-1|TRBJ1-2|-
CSVEDYGYTF
TGCAGCGTTGAGGACTATGGCTACACCTTC
>many|TRBV29-1|TRBJ2-3|TRBD1
CSVEPLAGTGAYF
TGCAGCGTTGAACCCCTGGCCGGGACAGGCGCGTATTTT
>many|TRBV19|TRBJ1-5|-
CASSISGQGPFGQPQHF
TGTGCCAGTAGTATATCGGGTCAGGGGCCCTTCGGTCAGCCCCAGCATTTT
>many|TRBV10-3|TRBJ2-5|TRBD2
CAISELLAIETQYF
TGTGCCATCAGTGAGCTACTAGCGATAGAGACCCAGTACTTC
>many|TRBV12-3/TRBV12-4|TRBJ1-1|-
CASSFSSEGTEAFF
TGTGCCAGCAGTTTCAGCTCGGAGGGGACTGAAGCTTTCTTT
>-|TRBV7-3|TRBJ2-1|TRBD1
CASSRGQGYNEQFF
TGTGCCAGCAGCCGCGGACAGGGCTACAATGAGCAGTTCTTC
>many|TRBV6-6|TRBJ1-5|TRBD1
CASSTRQGSRQPQHF
TGTGCCAGCAGTACCCGACAGGGGTCAAGGCAGCCCCAGCATTTT
>many|TRBV27|TRBJ2-2|-
CATAKRAGELFF
TGTGCCACGGCGAAGAGAGCCGGGGAGCTGTTTTTT
>few|TRBV3-1|TRBJ1-2|-
CASSQGNGNYGYTF
TGTGCCAGCAGCCAAGGGAACGGCAACTATGGCTACACCTTC
>few|TRBV18|TRBJ1-2|TRBD1
CASSATGGQVYGYTF
TGTGCCAGCTCAGCAACAGGAGGACAGGTCTATGGCTACACCTTC
>-|TRBV5-1|TRBJ2-1|TRBD2
CASSLGTSGTYNEQFF
TGCGCCAGCAGCTTGGGGACTAGCGGAACCTACAATGAGCAGTTCTTC
>few|TRBV6-6|TRBJ1-4|-
CASRPGGADEKLFF
TGTGCCAGCAGGCCGGGGGGCGCGGATGAAAAACTGTTTTTT
>many|TRBV2|TRBJ2-5|TRBD1
CASRAGTGVETQYF
TGTGCCAGCAGAGCCGGGACAGGGGTGGAGACCCAGTACTTC
>many|TRBV10-3|TRBJ2-1|TRBD2
CASHGASGTNEQFF
TGTGCCAGCCACGGGGCTAGCGGGACGAATGAGCAGTTCTTC
>many|TRBV5-4|TRBJ2-3|TRBD2
CASSLAFAGGPPVTQYF
TGTGCCAGCAGCTTGGCCTTTGCGGGAGGCCCCCCCGTTACGCAGTATTTT
>many|TRBV29-1|TRBJ2-3|TRBD1
CSTGQGTDTQYF
TGCTCAACGGGACAGGGAACAGATACGCAGTATTTT
>many|TRBV7-9|TRBJ1-1|-
CASSFPGRVMNTEAFF
TGTGCCAGCAGCTTTCCGGGACGAGTTATGAACACTGAAGCTTTCTTT
>few|TRBV11-2|TRBJ2-1|-
CASTRESGSDEQFF
TGTGCCAGCACGCGGGAATCAGGGAGCGATGAGCAGTTCTTC
>-|TRBV2|TRBJ2-3|-
CASSAPGTSKITDTQYF
TGTGCCAGCAGCGCTCCCGGGACTTCGAAAATCACAGATACGCAGTATTTT
>many|TRBV6-1|TRBJ2-5|-
CASSGQGGETQYF
TGTGCCAGCAGTGGACAGGGAGGTGAGACCCAGTACTTC
>many|TRBV28|TRBJ2-1|TRBD2
CASSSLRLAGGLRFF
TGTGCCAGCAGTTCCCTGAGACTAGCGGGAGGGCTTCGGTTCTTC
>many|TRBV7-2|TRBJ2-1|TRBD1
CASSSPGGYNEQFF
TGTGCCAGCAGCTCACCAGGGGGCTACAATGAGCAGTTCTTC
>many|TRBV12-3/TRBV12-4|TRBJ2-3|TRBD1
CASSTQGVTDTQYF
TGTGCCAGCAGCACCCAGGGGGTCACAGATACGCAGTATTTT
>few|TRBV7-2|TRBJ1-2|-
CASSPTANYGYTF
TGTGCCAGCAGCCCGACAGCTAACTATGGCTACACCTTC
>-|TRBV29-1|TRBJ1-2|TRBD1
CSVRTGDGYTF
TGCAGCGTGCGGACAGGGGACGGCTACACCTTC
>many|TRBV7-3|TRBJ2-3|TRBD2
CASSLTAAGASTDTQYF
TGTGCCAGCAGCTTAACTGCAGCGGGGGCTAGCACAGATACGCAGTATTTT
>-|TRBV20-1|TRBJ2-7|-
CSARAPVHEQYF
TGCAGTGCTAGGGCGCCTGTCCACGAGCAGTACTTC
>few|TRBV29-1|TRBJ2-3|-
CSVEDRAGSTDTQYF
TGCAGCGTTGAAGACCGGGCAGGGAGCACAGATACGCAGTATTTT
>many|TRBV11-2|TRBJ2-7|TRBD1
CASSPRVWPDRDMAYEQYF
TGTGCCAGCAGCCCCAGGGTCTGGCCCGACAGGGATATGGCCTACGAGCAGTACTTC
>many|TRBV27|TRBJ2-7|TRBD1
CASSTAVTGEYEQYF
TGTGCCAGCTCCACCGCGGTTACAGGGGAATACGAGCAGTACTTC
>-|TRBV7-2|TRBJ2-7|-
CASSFSHRQYEQYF
TGTGCCAGCAGCTTCAGTCACAGGCAGTACGAGCAGTACTTC
>-|TRBV6-6|TRBJ1-6|TRBD1
CASSYGTANSPLHF
TGTGCCAGCAGTTACGGGACAGCTAATTCACCCCTCCACTTT
>-|TRBV29-1|TRBJ1-1|-
CSVLPQATEAFF
TGCAGCGTTCTGCCCCAGGCGACTGAAGCTTTCTTT
>-|TRBV11-2|TRBJ1-1|TRBD1
CASSLGAGTVNTEAFF
TGTGCCAGCAGCTTAGGGGCCGGGACAGTGAACACTGAAGCTTTCTTT
>-|TRBV11-3|TRBJ2-3|-
CASSLGRGFTDTQYF
TGTGCCAGCAGCTTAGGGAGGGGATTTACAGATACGCAGTATTTT
>few|TRBV5-1|TRBJ2-5|-
CASSLASKGETQYF
TGCGCCAGCAGCTTGGCCTCTAAAGGAGAGACCCAGTACTTC
>-|TRBV7-2|TRBJ2-7|-
CASSLGGDLGQYF
TGTGCCAGCAGCTTAGGAGGGGACTTGGGGCAGTACTTC
>-|TRBV5-1|TRBJ2-3|-
CASSAGAGGLDTQYF
TGCGCCAGCAGCGCAGGGGCCGGGGGACTAGATACGCAGTATTTT
>-|TRBV7-9|TRBJ1-6|TRBD1
CATSGTVGSPLHF
TGTGCCACCTCCGGGACAGTCGGTTCACCCCTCCACTTT
>many|TRBV7-9|TRBJ2-4|TRBD1
CASSFTGGGDKNIQYF
TGTGCCAGCAGCTTTACAGGGGGCGGGGACAAAAACATTCAGTACTTC
>-|TRBV5-5|TRBJ2-7|TRBD1
CASSSIQGQGPYEQYF
TGTGCCAGCAGCTCCATCCAGGGACAGGGACCCTACGAGCAGTACTTC
>few|TRBV3-1|TRBJ1-1|-
CATSHRVGTTEAFF
TGTGCAACCTCCCACAGGGTGGGGACCACTGAAGCTTTCTTT
>few|TRBV7-6|TRBJ2-5|-
CASSFVKETQYF
TGTGCCAGCAGCTTTGTCAAAGAGACCCAGTACTTC
>many|TRBV2|TRBJ2-3|TRBD1
CASSLNRGTDTQYF
TGTGCCAGCAGCCTAAACAGGGGAACAGATACGCAGTATTTT
>few|TRBV29-1|TRBJ1-2|-
CSVGAARGYTF
TGCAGCGTTGGAGCTGCACGCGGCTACACCTTC
>-|TRBV29-1|TRBJ1-1|-
CSVEQMGGTEAFF
TGCAGCGTTGAGCAAATGGGTGGCACTGAAGCTTTCTTT
>few|TRBV12-3/TRBV12-4|TRBJ1-6|TRBD1
CASSLLPGQGRSPLHF
TGTGCCAGCAGTCTCCTACCGGGACAGGGTAGATCACCCCTCCACTTT
>many|TRBV9|TRBJ2-3|-
CASSVAGVTPGDTQYF
TGTGCCAGCAGCGTAGCGGGCGTTACCCCGGGTGATACGCAGTATTTT
>few|TRBV5-1|TRBJ2-1|-
CASSLVGESYNEQFF
TGCGCCAGCAGCTTGGTGGGGGAGTCCTACAATGAGCAGTTCTTC